Each of the 23 T cell receptor beta chains below was sequenced from the same sample in a study of blood T cell repertoires in COVID-19. The data were produced by immunoSEQ multiplex PCR, yet TCRdb's version contains in-frame clones alone and is incomplete. The data hold about 400,000 clones, with roughly 87% observed a single time. Sequencing used PBMCs or T cells enriched from blood (not recorded which). The receptors were gathered from a woman in her 40s with acute COVID-19.

The V call is TRBV30, the J call TRBJ2-6, with a possible D match to TRBD2 (7 bases). Germline V gives CDR1 GTSNPN, CDR2 SVGIG (reference sequence). Between the trimmed V and J ends, which lost 8 bases and 3 bases, there was a span of 29 bases. The CDR3 runs to 19 residues. CDR3 coding DNA: TGTGCCCTAGCACCAAATTGGGTCGGGGGGCGAGGTGGGGCCAACGTCCTGACTTTC. The encoded protein is CALAPNWVGGRGGANVLTF.

This clone was observed once. The chain links TRBV2 to TRBJ1-4, with 8 bases lining up with TRBD1. The CDR3 sequence is 15 residues long. Germline loops: CDR1 SNHLY, CDR2 FYNNEI. J lost 8 bases, V lost 6 bases, and 11 bases had no gene match. Here the CDR3 reads CASSAPDRGSEKLFF. The CDR3 DNA reads TGTGCCAGCAGCGCCCCCGACAGGGGAAGCGAAAAACTGTTTTTT.

This sequence joins TRBV6-5 and TRBJ2-7; 8 bases are shared with TRBD2. This CDR3 is built from 13 residues. V trimming: 8 bases; J trimming: 5 bases; junction bases outside the gene matches: 8. CDR1 and CDR2 from the germline V gene are MNHEY and SVGAGI. CDR3 bases: TGTGCCAGCCGGGGGGGACTTAACGACGAGCAGTACTTC. This encodes CASRGGLNDEQYF.

The chain employs TRBV3-1 (or the pseudogene TRBV3-2) and TRBJ2-2; 8 bases align to TRBD2. Per germline, CDR1 LGHDT and CDR2 YNNKEL (reference sequence). The CDR3 runs to 15 residues. With V trimmed by 4 bases and J by 2 bases, 3 bases remained unmatched. The CDR3 here is CASSPAGANTGELFF. The DNA for the CDR3 is TGTGCCAGCAGCCCAGCGGGGGCTAACACCGGGGAGCTGTTTTTT.

The rearrangement uses TRBV18 and TRBJ2-5; unclear D gene. Trimming pared 4 bases from V and 2 bases from J, leaving 5 bases between. This CDR3 is 12 amino acids long. Germline CDR1 KGHSH, CDR2 LQKENI. The CDR3 DNA follows: TGTGCCAGCTCACAACTACAAGAGACCCAGTACTTC. Residues: CASSQLQETQYF.

The chain carries TRBV27 and TRBJ1-1; 7 nucleotides line up with TRBD1. This CDR3 spans 15 amino acids. V gave up 5 bases and J gave up 5 bases; unmatched junction bases: 11. The V gene's germline CDR1 is MNHEY and CDR2 SMNVEV (reference sequence). The CDR3 here is CASSALEGASTEAFF. The CDR3 DNA sequence: TGTGCCAGCAGTGCCCTTGAGGGGGCGAGTACTGAAGCTTTCTTT.

Of note for this clone: Other DNA variants within this sample encode the same CDR3. The chain combines TRBV5-1 with TRBJ2-5, with 11 bases fitting TRBD2. V trimming: 1 base; J trimming: 2 bases; junction bases outside the gene matches: 4. CDR3 size: 16 residues. CDR1 and CDR2 from the germline V gene are SGHRS and YFSETQ. CDR3 amino acids: CASSLTSGGPQETQYF. Written as DNA, the CDR3 is TGCGCCAGCAGCTTGACTAGCGGGGGACCACAAGAGACCCAGTACTTC.

This clone was detected once. This chain connects TRBV5-6 to TRBJ1-1; the D gene is possibly TRBD1 (5 bases). The CDR3 runs to 14 residues. From germline, CDR1 is SGHDT and CDR2 YYEEEE. Trimming removed 4 bases from V and 1 base from J, with 11 bases in between. The CDR3 DNA is TGTGCCAGCAGCCTCTATCAGGGGAACACTGAAGCTTTCTTT. Protein: CASSLYQGNTEAFF.

This chain links TRBV19 with TRBJ2-1, with D perhaps matching TRBD2 (5 bases). CDR3 length equals 12 residues. Germline loops: CDR1 LNHDA, CDR2 SQIVND (reference sequence). Deletions cut 6 bases from V and 5 bases from J, with 8 bases between. DNA for the CDR3: TGTGCCAGTAGGGACTCAAACAATGAGCAGTTCTTC. It encodes CASRDSNNEQFF. Based on the CDR3 plus reference TRBV19 and TRBJ2-1, the full variable domain is DGGITQSPKYLFRKEGQNVTLSCEQNLNHDAMYWYRQDPGQGLRLIYYSQIVNDFQKGDIAEGYSVSREKKESFPLTVTSAQKNPTAFYLCASRDSNNEQFFGPGTRLTVL.

The CDR3 protein is CASSLGGFSTDTQYF. CDR3 DNA: TGTGCCAGCAGCTTAGGCGGATTTAGCACAGATACGCAGTATTTT. The genes are TRBV7-7 and TRBJ2-3; unclear D gene. Germline lookup yields CDR1 SSHAT and CDR2 FNYEAQ (reference sequence). The CDR3 totals 15 residues. V lost 1 base and J lost 0, with 8 bases in between.

V is TRBV3-1 (or the pseudogene TRBV3-2) and J is TRBJ2-5; possible D gene TRBD2, 7 bases. V was cut by 0 bases and J by 7 bases, with 12 bases left in between. The CDR3 covers 14 residues. Germline V gene data show CDR1 as LGHDT and CDR2 as YNNKEL (reference sequence). In nucleotides, the CDR3 is TGTGCCAGCAGCCAAGAAGGCGGGGGCGGGACCCAGTACTTC. Amino acid sequence: CASSQEGGGGTQYF.

The sample holds a few counts of this clone. CDR3 bases: TGCGCCAGCAGTGATCTGGCAGGGGGCTACGGTGGCTACACCTTC. This translates into CASSDLAGGYGGYTF. The V gene is TRBV5-1, the J gene TRBJ1-2, with 8 positions matching TRBD1. This CDR3 is built from 15 residues. Germline-derived CDR1 and CDR2 are SGHRS and YFSETQ. Trimming cost V 5 bases and J 7 bases; bases outside gene matches: 13. The whole variable domain, remainder taken from reference TRBV5-1 and TRBJ1-2, is KAGVTQTPRYLIKTRGQQVTLSCSPISGHRSVSWYQQTPGQGLQFLFEYFSETQRNKGNFPGRFSGRQFSNSRSEMNVSTLELGDSALYLCASSDLAGGYGGYTFGSGTRLTVV.

CDR3 protein: CSVDAWQGNQETQYF. The CDR3 DNA reads as TGCAGCGTTGATGCTTGGCAGGGCAACCAAGAGACCCAGTACTTC. This chain uses TRBV29-1 with TRBJ2-5; maybe TRBD1 (5 bases). Trimming left V 3 bases short and J 0 bases short, with 14 bases between. Per germline, CDR1 SQVTM and CDR2 ANQGSEA. CDR3 length: 15 residues.

The V and J genes are TRBV12-3 or TRBV12-4 and TRBJ1-1, with 7 bases lining up with TRBD1. The ends lost 5 bases at V and 11 bases at J; junction bases unmatched: 8. There are 12 residues in the CDR3. The CDR3 nucleotides are TGTGCCAGCAGTCAAAATACAGGGGACGCTTTCTTT. Its translation: CASSQNTGDAFF.

The chain joins TRBV20-1 to TRBJ1-6; tentatively, D is TRBD1 (5 bases). Germline V gene data show CDR1 as DFQATT and CDR2 as SNEGSKA (reference sequence). The CDR3 is made up of 14 amino acids. Trimming removed 3 bases at V and 7 bases at J, with 13 bases between. CDR3 nucleotides: TGCAGTGCTAGTCAGGGACTGAGCAATTCACCCCTCCACTTT. It encodes CSASQGLSNSPLHF.

The chain combines TRBV18 with TRBJ1-1, with TRBD1 identical over 9 bases. Germline CDR1 is KGHSH and CDR2 is LQKENI. CDR3 length equals 14 residues. After removal of 5 bases from V and 4 bases from J, the junction contained 5 bases not matched to a gene. CDR3 DNA sequence: TGTGCCAGCTCATCCGGACAGGGGTCCACTGAAGCTTTCTTT. Translating it yields CASSSGQGSTEAFF.

This clone came up once. The V call is TRBV24-1, the J call TRBJ2-1; a weak D match, TRBD1 (6 bases). This CDR3 is built from 13 residues. The V gene lost 9 bases and the J gene lost 8 bases, with 16 bases spanning the gap. Germline V gene data show CDR1 as KGHDR and CDR2 as SFDVKD. Written as DNA, the CDR3 is TGTGCCACCCAATTACAGGGAATCCATGAGCAGTTCTTC. Its translation: CATQLQGIHEQFF.

J is TRBJ2-1 and V is TRBV10-2; TRBD1 aligns across 7 bases. Germline CDR1 is WSHSY and CDR2 is SAAADI. V shed 10 bases and J 5 bases; nucleotides not matched to a gene: 14. The CDR3 runs 15 residues. The DNA of the CDR3 is TGCGCCACCTCCTCCCGGGACAGACCTCACAATGAGCAGTTCTTC. Amino acids: CATSSRDRPHNEQFF.

This clone has just one count. J is TRBJ1-2 and V is TRBV20-1; D perhaps matches TRBD1 (5 bases). Germline CDR1 DFQATT, CDR2 SNEGSKA (reference sequence). CDR3 size: 14 residues. V was shortened by 3 bases and J by 3 bases, with 14 bases between the two germline ends. This CDR3 is CSASAEGGDYGYTF. As DNA, the CDR3 is TGCAGTGCTAGTGCTGAGGGAGGGGACTATGGCTACACCTTC.

This clone was detected only a few times. The CDR3 here is CASSLGQGAMANYGYTF. The CDR3 DNA is TGTGCCAGCAGCCTCGGACAGGGGGCTATGGCCAACTATGGCTACACCTTC. J is TRBJ1-2 and V is TRBV5-4; 11 bases match TRBD1. The CDR3 is 17 residues long. V lost 4 bases and J lost 2; bases outside the gene matches: 10. Germline values: CDR1 SGHNT, CDR2 YYREEE (reference sequence). Drawing the rest from reference TRBV5-4 and TRBJ1-2, the complete variable domain is ETGVTQSPTHLIKTRGQQVTLRCSSQSGHNTVSWYQQALGQGPQFIFQYYREEENGRGNFPPRFSGLQFPNYSSELNVNALELDDSALYLCASSLGQGAMANYGYTFGSGTRLTVV.

The chain combines TRBV4-1 with TRBJ1-2; TRBD1 might be the D (6 bases). Deletions cut 0 bases from V and 7 bases from J, with 12 bases between. Germline CDR1 and CDR2: MGHRA and YSYEKL. This CDR3 spans 14 amino acids. CDR3 protein: CASSQERQGSGYTF. DNA of the CDR3: TGCGCCAGCAGCCAAGAACGTCAGGGGTCTGGCTACACCTTC.

The genes are TRBV5-1 and TRBJ2-7; maybe TRBD2 (7 bases). The V end lost 5 bases, the J end lost 3 bases, and 12 bases lay between the germline ends. Germline CDR1 SGHRS, CDR2 YFSETQ. The length of the CDR3 is 13 residues. The CDR3 coding sequence is TGCGCCAGCAGAAAAGGGGGGGACTACGAGCAGTACTTC. Its translation: CASRKGGDYEQYF.

V usage is TRBV19 and J usage is TRBJ1-2; tentative D call: TRBD1 (5 bases). The CDR3 has 14 amino acids. V was cut by 5 bases and J by 5 bases, with 15 bases left in between. The V gene's germline CDR1 is LNHDA and CDR2 SQIVND (reference sequence). This CDR3 is CASSDPGLPYGYTF. DNA for the CDR3: TGTGCCAGTAGTGATCCGGGACTACCTTATGGCTACACCTTC.